Included here is one T cell receptor (beta chain) sequence, with context. Antigen unknown. Trimming took 4 bases from V and 2 from J, leaving 8 bases between them. The CDR3 consists of 14 residues. Germline V gene sequence: CDR1 KGHDR, CDR2 SFDVKD. This sample is part of a study of T-cell memory formation after mild COVID-19. Whole-study findings and limits: Among clones peaking at day 37 in the second wave, SARS-CoV-2 specificity remained unconfirmed. A second wave expanding day 15 to 37 was CD4+-biased; contracting clones were balanced. Researchers found some responding clones in pre-infection memory, a sign that cross-reactive memory joined. Those CD4+ clones that contracted were mainly in CM and EM (CD8+ ones in EMRA).

TCRdb reprocessed the 5' RACE reads with MiXCR, giving one entry per CDR3 protein. The table shows 400,000 to 500,000 distinct CDR3 sequences, with over 15% occurring only once. Sequencing was done on a sample of PBMCs or a T cell subset sorted from them (not recorded which). The J gene is TRBJ2-1, the V gene TRBV24-1; D may match TRBD1 or TRBD2 (5 bases each). This TCR was sampled from an adult woman who had mild COVID-19 (a few samples of this study predate the infection). Cell type and time point are not known. CDR3 residues: CATSDGAAYNEQFF. In nucleotides, the CDR3 is TGTGCCACCAGTGACGGGGCAGCCTACAATGAGCAGTTCTTC.